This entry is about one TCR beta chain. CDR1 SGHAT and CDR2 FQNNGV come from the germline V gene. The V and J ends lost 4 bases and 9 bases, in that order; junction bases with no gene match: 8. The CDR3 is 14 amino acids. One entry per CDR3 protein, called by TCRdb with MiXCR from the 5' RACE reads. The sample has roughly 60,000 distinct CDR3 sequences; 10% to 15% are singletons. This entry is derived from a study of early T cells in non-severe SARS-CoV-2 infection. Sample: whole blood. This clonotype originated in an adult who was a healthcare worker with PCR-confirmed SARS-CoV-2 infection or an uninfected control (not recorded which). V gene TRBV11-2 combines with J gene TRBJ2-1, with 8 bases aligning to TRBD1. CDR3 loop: CASSSTTGAVEQFF. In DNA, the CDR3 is TGTGCCAGCAGCTCGACGACAGGGGCTGTTGAGCAGTTCTTC.